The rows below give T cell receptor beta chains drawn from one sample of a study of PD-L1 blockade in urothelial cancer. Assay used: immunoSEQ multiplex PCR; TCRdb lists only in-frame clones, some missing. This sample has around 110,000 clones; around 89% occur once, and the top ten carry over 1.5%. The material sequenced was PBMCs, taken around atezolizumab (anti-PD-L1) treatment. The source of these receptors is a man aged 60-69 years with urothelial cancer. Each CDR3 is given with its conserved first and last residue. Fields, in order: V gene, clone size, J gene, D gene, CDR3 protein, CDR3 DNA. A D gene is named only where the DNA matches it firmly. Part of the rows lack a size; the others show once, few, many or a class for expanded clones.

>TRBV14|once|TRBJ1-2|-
CASSQGRGGTYGYTF
TGTGCCAGCAGCCAAGGCCGTGGGGGGACCTATGGCTACACCTTC
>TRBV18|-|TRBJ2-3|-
CASSPLGEGFTDTQYF
TGTGCCAGCTCACCCTTGGGCGAGGGCTTCACAGATACGCAGTATTTT
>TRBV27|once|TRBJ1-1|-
CASSYLPGQTMGTEAFF
TGTGCCAGCAGTTACCTGCCCGGACAGACGATGGGAACTGAAGCTTTCTTT
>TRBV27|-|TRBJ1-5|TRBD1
CASSPNRGSQPQHF
TGTGCCAGCAGCCCTAACAGGGGTAGTCAGCCCCAGCATTTT
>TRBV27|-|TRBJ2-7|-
CASSPRTGTTYEQYF
TGTGCCAGCAGTCCCCGGACAGGGACTACATACGAGCAGTACTTC
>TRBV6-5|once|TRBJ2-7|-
CATSTGHTPIYEQYF
TGTGCCACCTCAACAGGGCATACTCCTATATACGAGCAGTACTTC
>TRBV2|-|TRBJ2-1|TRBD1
CASTNRDRVDNEQFF
TGTGCCAGCACGAACCGGGACAGGGTTGACAATGAGCAGTTCTTC
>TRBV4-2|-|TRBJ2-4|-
CASSQAPDLAKNIQYF
TGTGCCAGCAGCCAAGCCCCGGACTTAGCCAAAAACATTCAGTACTTC
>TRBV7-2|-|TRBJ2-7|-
CASSLRRDYEQYF
TGTGCCAGCAGCTTACGCCGGGACTACGAGCAGTACTTC
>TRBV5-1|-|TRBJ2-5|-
CASSQTGNWETQYF
TGCGCCAGCAGTCAAACAGGGAACTGGGAGACCCAGTACTTC
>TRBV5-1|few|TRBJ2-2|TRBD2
CASSPPGLAGTGELFF
TGCGCCAGCAGCCCCCCGGGACTAGCGGGGACCGGGGAGCTGTTTTTT
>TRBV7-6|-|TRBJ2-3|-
CASRSLGTDTQYF
TGTGCCAGCAGGAGTCTGGGCACAGATACGCAGTATTTT
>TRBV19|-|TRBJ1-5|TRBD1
CASTLTGRQPQHF
TGTGCCAGTACCCTGACAGGGCGGCAGCCCCAGCATTTT
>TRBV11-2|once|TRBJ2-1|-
CASSLDASSYNEQFF
TGTGCCAGCAGCTTAGACGCTAGTTCCTACAATGAGCAGTTCTTC
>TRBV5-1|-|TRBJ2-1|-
CASSWGGAQSEQFF
TGCGCCAGCAGTTGGGGCGGGGCCCAAAGTGAGCAGTTCTTC
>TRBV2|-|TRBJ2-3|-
CASTAELVGGAGTDTQYF
TGTGCCAGCACTGCTGAGCTCGTTGGGGGGGCGGGCACAGATACGCAGTATTTT
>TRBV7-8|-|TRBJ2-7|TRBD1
CASSLGGQASYEQYF
TGTGCCAGCAGCTTAGGAGGACAGGCCTCCTACGAGCAGTACTTC
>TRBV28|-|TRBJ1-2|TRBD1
CASSFPGTGDGYTF
TGTGCCAGCAGTTTCCCCGGGACAGGGGATGGCTACACCTTC
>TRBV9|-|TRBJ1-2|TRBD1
CASRGQGAFGYTF
TGTGCCAGCAGGGGACAGGGGGCGTTTGGCTACACCTTC
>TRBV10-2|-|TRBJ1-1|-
CASSGGANTEAFF
TGCGCCAGCAGCGGGGGGGCGAACACTGAAGCTTTCTTT
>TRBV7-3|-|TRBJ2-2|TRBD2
CASSLSPGGNTGELFF
TGTGCCAGCAGCTTATCCCCGGGAGGGAACACCGGGGAGCTGTTTTTT
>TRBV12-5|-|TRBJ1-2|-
CASGPSGSLGGYTF
TGTGCTAGTGGTCCCTCGGGGAGCCTAGGCGGCTACACCTTC
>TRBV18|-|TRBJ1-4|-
CASSPATANEKLFF
TGTGCCAGCTCACCGGCCACAGCTAATGAAAAACTGTTTTTT
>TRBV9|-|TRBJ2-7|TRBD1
CASSVTGAYEQYF
TGTGCCAGCAGCGTAACAGGGGCCTACGAGCAGTACTTC